One sample yielded the 7 T cell receptor beta chains listed below, sequenced in a study of cytomegalovirus exposure and HLA in healthy donors. The PCR employed 60 Vbeta primers together with 13 Jbeta primers. TCRdb's copy holds only in-frame clones and misses some; the assay was immunoSEQ multiplex PCR. Of 87,000 or so clones in the sample, roughly 8.2% were seen once. The sample comprised PBMCs. Receptors were obtained from a man aged 45-65 years in good health and CMV-seronegative.

The chain carries TRBV28 and TRBJ1-2; D remains unclear. V was clipped by 3 bases and J by 8 bases, with 16 bases between them. Looked up from germline, CDR1 is MDHEN and CDR2 is SYDVKM. The CDR3 has 14 amino acids. CDR3 sequence: CASSLMREISGYTF. CDR3 nucleotide sequence: TGTGCCAGCAGTTTGATGAGGGAAATATCAGGCTACACCTTC.

This sequence joins TRBV7-8 and TRBJ2-7; D call uncertain. Germline lookup yields CDR1 SGHVS and CDR2 FQNEAQ. V lost 5 bases and J 3 bases, leaving 5 bases between the germline ends. This CDR3 is built from 11 residues. The CDR3 reads CASSRGYEQYF. CDR3 sequence (DNA): TGTGCCAGCAGCCGAGGCTACGAGCAGTACTTC. Full variable domain (rest looked up from reference TRBV7-8 and TRBJ2-7): GAGVSQSPRYKVAKRGQDVALRCDPISGHVSLFWYQQALGQGPEFLTYFQNEAQLDKSGLPSDRFFAERPEGSVSTLKIQRTQQEDSAVYLCASSRGYEQYFGPGTRLTVT.

This clone turned up a few times. This rearrangement joins TRBV4-2 to TRBJ2-5; TRBD2 aligns across 9 bases. V lost 3 bases and J lost 4; bases outside the gene matches: 12. There are 17 residues in the CDR3. Germline V gene lookup returns CDR1 LGHNA and CDR2 YNFKEQ. CDR3 loop: CASSHGTSPKGLETQYF. The CDR3 DNA reads TGTGCCAGCAGCCACGGGACTAGCCCAAAAGGGTTAGAGACCCAGTACTTC.

This clone occurred a few times. One end of the junction fails to match germline, which may point to a read error. The rearrangement uses TRBV7-7 and TRBJ2-2; D gene uncertain. Germline CDR1 is SSHAT and CDR2 is FNYEAQ (reference sequence). This CDR3 has 12 residues. The chain's CDR3 is CASSNSQRELFF. CDR3 DNA sequence: TGTGCTAGCAGCAACTCGCAAAGGGAGCTGTTTTTT.

This clone was detected a few times. The chain couples TRBV6-1 to TRBJ2-3, with 8 bases that match TRBD1. V shed 2 bases, J shed 2 bases, and the junction held 3 bases outside the gene matches. Per germline, CDR1 MNHNS and CDR2 SASEGT. The CDR3 covers 15 residues. CDR3 bases: TGTGCCAGCAGTGAAAAGGACAGGGTCACAGATACGCAGTATTTT. Amino acid sequence: CASSEKDRVTDTQYF.

The chain joins TRBV5-4 to TRBJ1-6; D is unresolved. V lost 5 bases to trimming and J lost 2 bases, with 11 bases between them. Germline CDR1 is SGHNT and CDR2 is YYREEE (reference sequence). The CDR3 contains 15 residues. The CDR3 bases are TGTGCCAGCAGGATCGGGGTGGCCTATAATTCACCCCTCCACTTT. Its protein product is CASRIGVAYNSPLHF.

This clone has just a few counts. The V and J genes are TRBV5-5 and TRBJ2-2, with D possibly being TRBD2 (5 bases). The V end lost 4 bases, the J end lost 1 base, and 14 bases lay between the germline ends. Germline V gives CDR1 SGHKS, CDR2 YYEKEE (reference sequence). The CDR3 has 16 residues. The CDR3 loop reads CASSGPGSGNTGELFF. The CDR3, as DNA: TGTGCCAGCAGCGGGCCGGGGTCCGGGAACACCGGGGAGCTGTTTTTT.